This entry is about one T cell receptor (beta chain). The antigen remains undetermined. This sample was taken from a study of cytomegalovirus exposure and HLA in healthy donors. The overall study: Within the Caucasian-associated ancestry cluster were around 81% of the 350 to 400 genotyped donors. Regarding the study as a whole: Apart from CMV serostatus, no immune exposure information was available. Later on, an analysis showed TCR association rates differing by HLA locus, with DRB1 the most and HLA-C the fewest. Likely technical artifact: a cluster of highly shared sequence variants.

The PCR used 60 Vbeta and 13 Jbeta primers. The assay was immunoSEQ multiplex PCR, and TCRdb's table has in-frame clones only and misses some. This sample's table reports around 140,000 clones. The CDR3 covers 18 residues. Germline-derived CDR1 and CDR2 are SGHRS and YFSETQ. The germline V and J ends were trimmed by 0 bases and 0 bases, with 17 bases remaining between them. The clonotype comes from a woman in her forties in good health and CMV-seronegative. Sample: PBMCs. This chain joins TRBV5-1 and TRBJ2-3; D may be TRBD2 (5 bases). The CDR3 region is CASSLASSGLISTDTQYF. The CDR3 DNA reads as TGCGCCAGCAGCTTGGCCTCTTCCGGACTCATTAGCACAGATACGCAGTATTTT.